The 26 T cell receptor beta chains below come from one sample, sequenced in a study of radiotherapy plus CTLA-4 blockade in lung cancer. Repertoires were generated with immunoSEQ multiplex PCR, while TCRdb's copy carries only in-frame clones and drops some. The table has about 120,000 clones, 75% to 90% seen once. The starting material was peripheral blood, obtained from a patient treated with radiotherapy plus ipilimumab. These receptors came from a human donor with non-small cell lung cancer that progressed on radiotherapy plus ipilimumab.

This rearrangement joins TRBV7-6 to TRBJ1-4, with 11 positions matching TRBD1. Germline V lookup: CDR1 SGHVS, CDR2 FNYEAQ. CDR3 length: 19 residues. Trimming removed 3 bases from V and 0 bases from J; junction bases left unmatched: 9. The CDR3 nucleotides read TGTGCCAGCAGCTTTCGGACAGGGGGCTATCGGGCAACTAATGAAAAACTGTTTTTT. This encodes CASSFRTGGYRATNEKLFF.

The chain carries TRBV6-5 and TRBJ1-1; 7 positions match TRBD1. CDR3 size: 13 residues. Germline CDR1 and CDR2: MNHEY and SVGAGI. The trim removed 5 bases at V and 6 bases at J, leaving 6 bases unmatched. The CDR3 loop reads CASSITGVAEAFF. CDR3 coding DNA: TGTGCCAGCAGTATCACAGGGGTTGCTGAAGCTTTCTTT.

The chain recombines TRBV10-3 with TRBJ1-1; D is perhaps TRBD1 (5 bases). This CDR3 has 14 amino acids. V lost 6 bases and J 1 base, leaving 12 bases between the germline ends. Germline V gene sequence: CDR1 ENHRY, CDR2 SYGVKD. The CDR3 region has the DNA TGTGCCATCAGGGACACTAATTCGAACACTGAAGCTTTCTTT. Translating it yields CAIRDTNSNTEAFF.

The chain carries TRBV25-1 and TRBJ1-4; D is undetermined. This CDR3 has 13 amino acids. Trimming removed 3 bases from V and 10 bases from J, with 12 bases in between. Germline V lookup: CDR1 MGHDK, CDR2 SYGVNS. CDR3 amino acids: CASSDPTRGKLFF. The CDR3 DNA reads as TGTGCCAGCAGTGACCCGACCAGAGGAAAACTGTTTTTT.

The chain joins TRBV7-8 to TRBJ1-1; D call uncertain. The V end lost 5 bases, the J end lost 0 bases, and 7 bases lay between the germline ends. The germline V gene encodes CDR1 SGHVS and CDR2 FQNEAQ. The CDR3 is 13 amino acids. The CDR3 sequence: CASSPQLNTEAFF. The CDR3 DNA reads TGTGCCAGCAGCCCCCAGTTGAACACTGAAGCTTTCTTT. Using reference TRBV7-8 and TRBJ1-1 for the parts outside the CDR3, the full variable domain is GAGVSQSPRYKVAKRGQDVALRCDPISGHVSLFWYQQALGQGPEFLTYFQNEAQLDKSGLPSDRFFAERPEGSVSTLKIQRTQQEDSAVYLCASSPQLNTEAFFGQGTRLTVV.

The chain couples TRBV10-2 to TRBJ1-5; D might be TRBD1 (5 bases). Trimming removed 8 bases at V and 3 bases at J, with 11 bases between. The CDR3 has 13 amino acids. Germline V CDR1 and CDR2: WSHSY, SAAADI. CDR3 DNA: TGCGCCAGCCGTCCCAGGGTCAATCAGCCCCAGCATTTT. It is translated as CASRPRVNQPQHF.

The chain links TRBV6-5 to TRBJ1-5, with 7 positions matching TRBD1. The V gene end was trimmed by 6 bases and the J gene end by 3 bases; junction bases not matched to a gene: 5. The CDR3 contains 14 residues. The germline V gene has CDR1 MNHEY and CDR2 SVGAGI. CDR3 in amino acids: CASSVDRANQPQHF. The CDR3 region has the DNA TGTGCCAGCAGCGTCGACAGGGCCAATCAGCCCCAGCATTTT.

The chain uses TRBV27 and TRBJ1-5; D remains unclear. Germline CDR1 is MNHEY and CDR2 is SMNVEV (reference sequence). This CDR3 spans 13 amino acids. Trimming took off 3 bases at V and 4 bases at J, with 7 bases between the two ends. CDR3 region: CASSFGRNQPQHF. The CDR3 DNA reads TGTGCCAGCAGTTTCGGTAGGAATCAGCCCCAGCATTTT.

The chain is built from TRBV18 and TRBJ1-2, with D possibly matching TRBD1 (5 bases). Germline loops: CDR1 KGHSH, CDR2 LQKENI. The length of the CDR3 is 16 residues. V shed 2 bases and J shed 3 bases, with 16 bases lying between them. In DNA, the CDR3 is TGTGCCAGCTCACCAACGCATCGGGGGGGAGACTATGGCTACACCTTC. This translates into CASSPTHRGGDYGYTF. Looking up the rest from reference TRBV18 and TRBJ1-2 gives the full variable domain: NAGVMQNPRHLVRRRGQEARLRCSPMKGHSHVYWYRQLPEEGLKFMVYLQKENIIDESGMPKERFSAEFPKEGPSILRIQQVVRGDSAAYFCASSPTHRGGDYGYTFGSGTRLTVV.

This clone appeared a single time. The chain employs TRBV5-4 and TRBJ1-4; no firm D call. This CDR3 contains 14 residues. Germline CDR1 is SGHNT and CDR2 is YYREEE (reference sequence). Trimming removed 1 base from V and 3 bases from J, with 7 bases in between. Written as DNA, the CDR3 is TGTGCCAGCAGCTTGTCTCTAGCTAATGAAAAACTGTTTTTT. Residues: CASSLSLANEKLFF.

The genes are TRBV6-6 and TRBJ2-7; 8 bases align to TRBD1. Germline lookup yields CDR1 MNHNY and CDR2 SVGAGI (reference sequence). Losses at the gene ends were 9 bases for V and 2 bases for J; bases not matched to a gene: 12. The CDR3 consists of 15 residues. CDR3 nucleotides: TGTGCCAGTCGCCGTGGAGGACAGGGACCCTACGAGCAGTACTTC. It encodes CASRRGGQGPYEQYF.

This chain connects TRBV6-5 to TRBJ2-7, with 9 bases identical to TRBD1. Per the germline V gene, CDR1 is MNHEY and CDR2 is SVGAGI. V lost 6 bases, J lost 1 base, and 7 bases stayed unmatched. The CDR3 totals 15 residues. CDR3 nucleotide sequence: TGTGCCAGCAGGAGACCGGGACAGGGATCCTACGAGCAGTACTTC. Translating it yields CASRRPGQGSYEQYF.

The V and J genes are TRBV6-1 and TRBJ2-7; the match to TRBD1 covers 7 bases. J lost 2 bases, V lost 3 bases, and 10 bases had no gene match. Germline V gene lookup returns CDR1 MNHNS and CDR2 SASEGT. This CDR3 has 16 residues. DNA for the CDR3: TGTGCCAGCAGTGAGAGACAGGGAAAAAAACCCTACGAGCAGTACTTC. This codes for CASSERQGKKPYEQYF.

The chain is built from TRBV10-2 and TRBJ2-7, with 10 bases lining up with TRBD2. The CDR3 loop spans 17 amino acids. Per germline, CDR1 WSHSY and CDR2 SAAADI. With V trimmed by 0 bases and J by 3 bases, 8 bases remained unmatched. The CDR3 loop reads CASSESGGASGSYEQYF. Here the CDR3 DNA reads TGCGCCAGCAGTGAGTCGGGTGGGGCTAGCGGGAGCTACGAGCAGTACTTC.

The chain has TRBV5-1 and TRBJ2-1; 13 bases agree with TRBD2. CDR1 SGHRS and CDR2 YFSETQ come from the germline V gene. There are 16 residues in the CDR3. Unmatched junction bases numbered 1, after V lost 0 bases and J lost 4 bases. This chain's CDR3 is CASSLGTSGRYNEQFF. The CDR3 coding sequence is TGCGCCAGCAGCTTGGGGACTAGCGGGAGATACAATGAGCAGTTCTTC. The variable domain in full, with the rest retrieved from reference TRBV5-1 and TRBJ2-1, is KAGVTQTPRYLIKTRGQQVTLSCSPISGHRSVSWYQQTPGQGLQFLFEYFSETQRNKGNFPGRFSGRQFSNSRSEMNVSTLELGDSALYLCASSLGTSGRYNEQFFGPGTRLTVL.

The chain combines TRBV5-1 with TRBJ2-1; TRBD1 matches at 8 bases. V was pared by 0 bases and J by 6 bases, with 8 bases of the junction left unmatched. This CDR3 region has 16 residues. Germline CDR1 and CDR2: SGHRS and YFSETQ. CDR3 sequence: CASSLDLLGTGNEQFF. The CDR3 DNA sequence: TGCGCCAGCAGCTTGGACTTACTAGGGACAGGCAATGAGCAGTTCTTC.

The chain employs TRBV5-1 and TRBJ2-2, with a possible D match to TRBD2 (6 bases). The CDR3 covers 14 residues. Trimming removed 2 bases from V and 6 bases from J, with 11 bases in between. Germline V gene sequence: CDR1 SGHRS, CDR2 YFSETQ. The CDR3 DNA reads TGCGCCAGCAGCTTCGCTAGCGTCCCCGGGGAGCTGTTTTTT. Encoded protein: CASSFASVPGELFF.

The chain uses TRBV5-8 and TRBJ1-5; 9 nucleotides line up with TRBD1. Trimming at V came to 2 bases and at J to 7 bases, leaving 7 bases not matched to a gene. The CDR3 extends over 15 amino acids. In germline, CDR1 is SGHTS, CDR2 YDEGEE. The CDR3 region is CASSFIGTGMQPQHF. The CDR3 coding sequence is TGTGCCAGCAGCTTCATCGGGACAGGGATGCAGCCCCAGCATTTT.

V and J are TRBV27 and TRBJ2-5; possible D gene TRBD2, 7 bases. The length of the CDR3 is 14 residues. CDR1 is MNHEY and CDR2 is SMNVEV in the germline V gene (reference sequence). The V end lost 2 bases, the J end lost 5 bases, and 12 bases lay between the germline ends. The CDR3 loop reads CASSLRGAGETQYF. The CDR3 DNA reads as TGTGCCAGCAGTTTACGGGGGGCGGGTGAGACCCAGTACTTC.

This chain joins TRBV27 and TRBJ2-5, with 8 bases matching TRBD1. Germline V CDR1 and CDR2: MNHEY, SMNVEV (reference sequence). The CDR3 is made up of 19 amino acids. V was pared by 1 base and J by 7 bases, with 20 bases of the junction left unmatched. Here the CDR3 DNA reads TGTGCCAGCAGTTTATACCCGAAGGGAAGACAGGGGCCCTCAGGGACCCAGTACTTC. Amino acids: CASSLYPKGRQGPSGTQYF.

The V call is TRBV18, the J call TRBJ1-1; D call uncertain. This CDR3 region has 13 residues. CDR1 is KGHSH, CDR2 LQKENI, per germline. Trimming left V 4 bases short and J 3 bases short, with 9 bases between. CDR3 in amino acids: CASSLQADTEAFF. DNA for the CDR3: TGTGCCAGCTCACTACAAGCGGACACTGAAGCTTTCTTT.

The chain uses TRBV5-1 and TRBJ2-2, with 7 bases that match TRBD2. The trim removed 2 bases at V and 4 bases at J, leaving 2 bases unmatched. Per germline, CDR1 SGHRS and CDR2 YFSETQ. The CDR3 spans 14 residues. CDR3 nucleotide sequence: TGCGCCAGCAGCTTACTAGCGAGCACCGGGGAGCTGTTTTTT. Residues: CASSLLASTGELFF.

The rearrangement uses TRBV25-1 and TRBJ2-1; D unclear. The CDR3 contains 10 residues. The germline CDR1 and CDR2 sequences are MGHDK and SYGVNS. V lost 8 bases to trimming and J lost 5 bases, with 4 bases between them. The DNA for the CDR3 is TGTGCCAGCTACGACAATGAGCAGTTCTTC. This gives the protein CASYDNEQFF.

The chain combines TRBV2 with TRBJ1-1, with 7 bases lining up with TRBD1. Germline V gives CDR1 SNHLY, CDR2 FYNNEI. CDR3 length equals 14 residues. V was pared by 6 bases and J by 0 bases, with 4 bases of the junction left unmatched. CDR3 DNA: TGTGCCAGCAGCATGACAGGGATGAACACTGAAGCTTTCTTT. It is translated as CASSMTGMNTEAFF.

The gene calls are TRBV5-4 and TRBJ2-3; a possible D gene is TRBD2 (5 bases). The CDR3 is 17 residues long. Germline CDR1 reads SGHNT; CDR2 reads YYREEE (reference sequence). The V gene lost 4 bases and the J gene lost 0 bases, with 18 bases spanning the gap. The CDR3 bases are TGTGCCAGCAGCGGTGGGAGCTCCCTTGCTAGCACAGATACGCAGTATTTT. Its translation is CASSGGSSLASTDTQYF.

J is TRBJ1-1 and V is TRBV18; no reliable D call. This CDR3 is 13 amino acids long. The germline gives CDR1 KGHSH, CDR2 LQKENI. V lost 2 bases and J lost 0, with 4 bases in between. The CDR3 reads CASSPSLNTEAFF. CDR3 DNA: TGTGCCAGCTCACCATCTTTGAACACTGAAGCTTTCTTT.